One and the same sample provided the 5 T cell receptor beta chains below, sequenced in a study of blood T cell repertoires in COVID-19. Clones were sequenced by immunoSEQ multiplex PCR, and TCRdb holds only the in-frame ones, with some missing. The sample carries about 170,000 clones, around 90% recorded once. The sample consisted of peripheral blood. The receptors derive from a woman aged 80 or over with COVID-19, enrolled during active disease.

This clone was recorded only once. The J gene is TRBJ1-1, the V gene TRBV3-1 (or the pseudogene TRBV3-2), with D unresolved. The CDR3 extends over 14 amino acids. The germline gives CDR1 LGHDT, CDR2 YNNKEL (reference sequence). V lost 4 bases, J lost 1 base, and 10 bases lay in between. CDR3 coding DNA: TGTGCCAGCAGCCGGGCTGGTGAGAACACTGAAGCTTTCTTT. It yields the protein CASSRAGENTEAFF.

This clone has a single count. The chain employs TRBV5-6 and TRBJ1-5, with 7 bases fitting TRBD1. CDR3 length: 16 amino acids. CDR1 is SGHDT and CDR2 is YYEEEE in the germline V gene. V was pared by 4 bases and J by 4 bases, with 11 bases of the junction left unmatched. The CDR3 spells CASSARTTGPNQPQHF. The DNA of the CDR3 is TGTGCCAGCAGCGCCCGGACGACAGGGCCTAATCAGCCCCAGCATTTT. The whole variable domain, filled in from reference TRBV5-6 and TRBJ1-5, reads DAGVTQSPTHLIKTRGQQVTLRCSPKSGHDTVSWYQQALGQGPQFIFQYYEEEERQRGNFPDRFSGHQFPNYSSELNVNALLLGDSALYLCASSARTTGPNQPQHFGDGTRLSIL.

The chain has TRBV28 and TRBJ1-5; tentatively, D is TRBD1 (5 bases). The CDR3 covers 14 residues. Germline V lookup: CDR1 MDHEN, CDR2 SYDVKM. Trimming removed 3 bases at V and 3 bases at J, with 9 bases between. For the CDR3, the DNA is TGTGCCAGCAGTTTCGGAGGGGACAATCAGCCCCAGCATTTT. This sequence encodes CASSFGGDNQPQHF.

The chain employs TRBV7-2 and TRBJ2-7; D remains unclear. Trimming took 1 base from V and 1 from J, leaving 5 bases between them. Germline V gives CDR1 SGHTA, CDR2 FQGNSA. CDR3 length: 13 amino acids. CDR3 sequence reads: CASSLVESYEQYF. Written as DNA, the CDR3 is TGTGCCAGCAGCTTAGTAGAGTCCTACGAGCAGTACTTC.

The V and J genes are TRBV21-1 and TRBJ2-7; the DNA was not used to check the table's D call, TRBD2. TRBV21-1 is labeled a pseudogene. This CDR3 comprises 15 residues. The CDR3 region is CASSKSGTTAYEQYF. The CDR3 nucleotides read TGTGCCAGCAGCAAGTCCGGGACTACCGCCTACGAGCAGTACTTC.